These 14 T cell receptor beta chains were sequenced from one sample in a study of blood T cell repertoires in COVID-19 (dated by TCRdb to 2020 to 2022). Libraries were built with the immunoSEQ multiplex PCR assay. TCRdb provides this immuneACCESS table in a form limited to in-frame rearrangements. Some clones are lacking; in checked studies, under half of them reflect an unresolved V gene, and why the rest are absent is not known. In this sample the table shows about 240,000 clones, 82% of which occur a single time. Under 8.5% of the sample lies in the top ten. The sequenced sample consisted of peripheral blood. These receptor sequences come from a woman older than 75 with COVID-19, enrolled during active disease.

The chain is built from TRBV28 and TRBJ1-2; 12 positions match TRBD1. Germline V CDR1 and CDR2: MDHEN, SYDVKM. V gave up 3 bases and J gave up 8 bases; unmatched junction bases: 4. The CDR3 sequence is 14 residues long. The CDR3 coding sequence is TGTGCCAGCAGTTTCGGGACAGGGGGCGTCGGCTACACCTTC. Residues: CASSFGTGGVGYTF.

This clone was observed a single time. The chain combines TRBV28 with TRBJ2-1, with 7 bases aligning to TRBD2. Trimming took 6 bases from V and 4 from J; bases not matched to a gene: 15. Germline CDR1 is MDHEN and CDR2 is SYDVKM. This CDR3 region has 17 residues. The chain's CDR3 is CASSPRLGGSFYNEQFF. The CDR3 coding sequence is TGTGCCAGCAGCCCCCGGTTGGGCGGGAGTTTTTACAATGAGCAGTTCTTC.

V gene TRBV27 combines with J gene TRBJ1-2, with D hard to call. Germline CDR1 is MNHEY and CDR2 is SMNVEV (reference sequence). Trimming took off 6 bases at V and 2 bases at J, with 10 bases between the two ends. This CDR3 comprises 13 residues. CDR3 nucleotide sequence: TGTGCCAGCAGCCCCACTTCGAACTATGGCTACACCTTC. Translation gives CASSPTSNYGYTF.

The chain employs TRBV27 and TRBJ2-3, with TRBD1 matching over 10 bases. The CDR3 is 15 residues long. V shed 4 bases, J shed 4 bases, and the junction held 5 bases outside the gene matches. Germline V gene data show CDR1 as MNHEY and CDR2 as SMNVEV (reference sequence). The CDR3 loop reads CASSSDRGPADTQYF. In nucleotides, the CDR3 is TGTGCCAGCAGTTCCGACAGGGGGCCGGCAGATACGCAGTATTTT.

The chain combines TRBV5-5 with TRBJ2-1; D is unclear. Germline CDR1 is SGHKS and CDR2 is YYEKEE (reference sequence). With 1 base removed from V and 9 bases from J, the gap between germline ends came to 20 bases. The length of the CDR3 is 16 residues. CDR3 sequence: CASSLSPDWPYSEQFF. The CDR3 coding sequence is TGTGCCAGCAGCTTGTCTCCCGACTGGCCTTATAGTGAGCAGTTCTTC. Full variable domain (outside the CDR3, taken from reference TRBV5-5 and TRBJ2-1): DAGVTQSPTHLIKTRGQQVTLRCSPISGHKSVSWYQQVLGQGPQFIFQYYEKEERGRGNFPDRFSARQFPNYSSELNVNALLLGDSALYLCASSLSPDWPYSEQFFGPGTRLTVL.

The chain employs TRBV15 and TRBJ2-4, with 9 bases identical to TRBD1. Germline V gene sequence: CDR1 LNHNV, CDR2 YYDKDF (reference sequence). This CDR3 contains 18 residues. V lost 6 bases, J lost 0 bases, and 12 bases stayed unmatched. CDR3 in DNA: TGTGCCACCAGTCCCCTCCGGACAGGGGCCATAGCCAAAAACATTCAGTACTTC. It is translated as CATSPLRTGAIAKNIQYF.

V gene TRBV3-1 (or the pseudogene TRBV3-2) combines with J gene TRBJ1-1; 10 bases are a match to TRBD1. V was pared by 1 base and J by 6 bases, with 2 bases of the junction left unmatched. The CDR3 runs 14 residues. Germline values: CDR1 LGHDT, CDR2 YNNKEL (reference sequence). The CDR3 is CASSQGDRGSEAFF. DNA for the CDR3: TGTGCCAGCAGCCAAGGGGACAGGGGATCTGAAGCTTTCTTT.

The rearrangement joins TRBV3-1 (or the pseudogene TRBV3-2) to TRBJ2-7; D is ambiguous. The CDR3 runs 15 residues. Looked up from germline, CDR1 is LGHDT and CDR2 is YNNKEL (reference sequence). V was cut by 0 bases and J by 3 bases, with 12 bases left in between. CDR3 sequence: CASSQDTRQVYEQYF. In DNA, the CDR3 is TGTGCCAGCAGCCAAGATACCCGACAAGTCTACGAGCAGTACTTC.

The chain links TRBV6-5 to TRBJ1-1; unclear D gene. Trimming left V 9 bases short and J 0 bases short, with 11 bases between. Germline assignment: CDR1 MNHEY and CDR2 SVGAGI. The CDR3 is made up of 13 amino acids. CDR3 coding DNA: TGTGCCAGTTTTGACAACTTGAACACTGAAGCTTTCTTT. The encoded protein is CASFDNLNTEAFF.

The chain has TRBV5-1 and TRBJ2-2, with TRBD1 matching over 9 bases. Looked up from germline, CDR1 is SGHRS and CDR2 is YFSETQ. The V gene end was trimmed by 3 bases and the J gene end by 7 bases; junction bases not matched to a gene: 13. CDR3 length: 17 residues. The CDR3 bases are TGCGCCAGCAGCTCTGGGTTCACAGGGGGCATGAACGGGGAGCTGTTTTTT. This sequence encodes CASSSGFTGGMNGELFF.

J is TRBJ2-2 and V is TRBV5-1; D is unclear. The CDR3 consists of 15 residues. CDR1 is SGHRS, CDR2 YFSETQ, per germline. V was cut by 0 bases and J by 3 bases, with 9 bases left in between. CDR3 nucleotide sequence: TGCGCCAGCAGCTTGGTCAGTCTTGACACCGGGGAGCTGTTTTTT. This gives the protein CASSLVSLDTGELFF.

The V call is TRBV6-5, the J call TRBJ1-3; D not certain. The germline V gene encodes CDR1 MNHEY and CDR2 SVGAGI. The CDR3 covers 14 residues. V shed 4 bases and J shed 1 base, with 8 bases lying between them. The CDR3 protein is CASSSGFSGNTIYF. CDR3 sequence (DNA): TGTGCCAGCAGTTCCGGGTTTTCTGGAAACACCATATATTTT.

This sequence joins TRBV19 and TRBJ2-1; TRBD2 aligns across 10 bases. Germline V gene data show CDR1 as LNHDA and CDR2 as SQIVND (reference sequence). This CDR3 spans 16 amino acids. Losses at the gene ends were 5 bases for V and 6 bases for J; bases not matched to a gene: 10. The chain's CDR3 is CASSPPRWTSGNEQFF. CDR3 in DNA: TGTGCCAGTAGTCCCCCCCGTTGGACTAGCGGCAATGAGCAGTTCTTC.

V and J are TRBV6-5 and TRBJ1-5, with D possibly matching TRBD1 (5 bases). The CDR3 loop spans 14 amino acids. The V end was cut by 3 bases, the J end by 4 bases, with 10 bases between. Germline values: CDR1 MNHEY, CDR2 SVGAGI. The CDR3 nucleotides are TGTGCCAGCAGTTATGGGCGGACAAATCAGCCCCAGCATTTT. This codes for CASSYGRTNQPQHF.